This TCR beta chain was observed in a study of vaccination effects on CD4 cells after COVID-19. The wider study: Participants completed two doses of the BNT162b2 or mRNA-1273 vaccine.

This CDR3 is 16 amino acids long. V lost 5 bases and J lost 0, with 14 bases in between. Germline V gene sequence: CDR1 SEHNR, CDR2 FQNEAQ (reference sequence). Antigen-specific CD4+ T cells expanded by the ViraFEST assay with viral peptide pools were then sequenced. Isolating CD4+ T cells followed 9 to 11 days of culture. The person's infection with SARS-CoV-2, confirmed by PCR, took place between March and December 2020. Wells containing approximately 2 million PBMC each were cultured with 10 IU/ml IL-2 and about 9.7 ug/ml peptides. Turning to this clone: The antigen is not known.

Study-wide results and limits: By a late point after vaccination, infection- and vaccine-induced clones had shrunk markedly through clonal contraction.

Using immunoSEQ multiplex PCR, the repertoire was profiled, and TCRdb retains in-frame clones only, with some absent. The sample lists about 36,000 clones, about 78% occurring once. Sequenced here: CD4+ T cells from PBMCs cultured with HCoV-NL63 spike peptides, sampled before COVID-19 vaccination. The rearrangement uses TRBV7-9 and TRBJ1-5; a weak D match, TRBD1 (6 bases). This TCR came from a human donor who had a prior SARS-CoV-2 infection. The CDR3: CASSLGGDFSNQPQHF. DNA for the CDR3: TGTGCCAGCAGCCTAGGGGGGGACTTTAGCAATCAGCCCCAGCATTTT.